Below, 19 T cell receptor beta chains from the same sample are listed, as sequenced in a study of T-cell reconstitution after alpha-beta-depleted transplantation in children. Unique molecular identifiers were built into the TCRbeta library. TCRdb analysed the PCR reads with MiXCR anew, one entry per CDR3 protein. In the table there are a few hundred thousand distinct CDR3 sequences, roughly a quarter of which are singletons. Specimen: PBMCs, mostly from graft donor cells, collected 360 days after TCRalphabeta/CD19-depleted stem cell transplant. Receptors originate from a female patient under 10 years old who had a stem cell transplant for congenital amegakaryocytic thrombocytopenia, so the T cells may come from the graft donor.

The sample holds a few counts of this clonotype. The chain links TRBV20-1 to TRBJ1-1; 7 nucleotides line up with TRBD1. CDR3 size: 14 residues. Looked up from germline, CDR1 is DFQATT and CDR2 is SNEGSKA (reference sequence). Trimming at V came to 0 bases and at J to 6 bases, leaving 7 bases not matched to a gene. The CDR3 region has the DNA TGCAGTGCTAGAGATCACGGACAGGTTGCTGAAGCTTTCTTT. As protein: CSARDHGQVAEAFF.

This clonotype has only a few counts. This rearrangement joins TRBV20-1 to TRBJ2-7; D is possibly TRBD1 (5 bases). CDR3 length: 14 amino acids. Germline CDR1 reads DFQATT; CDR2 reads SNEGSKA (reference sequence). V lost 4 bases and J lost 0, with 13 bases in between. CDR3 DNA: TGCAGTGCTAAAACAGGCCCTATCTCCTACGAGCAGTACTTC. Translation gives CSAKTGPISYEQYF.

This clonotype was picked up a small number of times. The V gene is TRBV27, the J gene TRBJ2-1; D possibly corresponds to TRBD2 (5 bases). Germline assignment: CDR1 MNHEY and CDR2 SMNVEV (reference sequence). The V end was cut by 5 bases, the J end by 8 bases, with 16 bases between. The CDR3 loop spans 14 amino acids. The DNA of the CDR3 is TGTGCCAGCAGTGCGGGCCCCGGTTTCGATGAGCAGTTCTTC. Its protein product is CASSAGPGFDEQFF.

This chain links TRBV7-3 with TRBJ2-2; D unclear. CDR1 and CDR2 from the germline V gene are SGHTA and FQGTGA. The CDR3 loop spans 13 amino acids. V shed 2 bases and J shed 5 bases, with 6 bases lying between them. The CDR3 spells CASSLFLTGELFF. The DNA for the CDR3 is TGTGCCAGCAGCTTATTCCTGACCGGGGAGCTGTTTTTT. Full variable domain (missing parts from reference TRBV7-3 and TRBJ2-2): GAGVSQTPSNKVTEKGKYVELRCDPISGHTALYWYRQSLGQGPEFLIYFQGTGAADDSGLPNDRFFAVRPEGSVSTLKIQRTERGDSAVYLCASSLFLTGELFFGEGSRLTVL.

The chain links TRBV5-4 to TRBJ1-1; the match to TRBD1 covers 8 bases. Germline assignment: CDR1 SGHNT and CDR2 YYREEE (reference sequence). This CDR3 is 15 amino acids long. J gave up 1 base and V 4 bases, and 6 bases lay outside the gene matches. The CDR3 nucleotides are TGTGCCAGCAGCCCCCGGGGACAGGCGAACACTGAAGCTTTCTTT. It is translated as CASSPRGQANTEAFF.

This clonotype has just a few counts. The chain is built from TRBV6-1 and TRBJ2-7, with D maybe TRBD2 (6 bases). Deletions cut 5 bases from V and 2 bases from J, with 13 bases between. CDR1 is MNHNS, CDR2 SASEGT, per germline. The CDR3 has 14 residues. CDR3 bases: TGTGCCAGCAGTAGCCGGGACTTAGCCTACGAGCAGTACTTC. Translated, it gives CASSSRDLAYEQYF.

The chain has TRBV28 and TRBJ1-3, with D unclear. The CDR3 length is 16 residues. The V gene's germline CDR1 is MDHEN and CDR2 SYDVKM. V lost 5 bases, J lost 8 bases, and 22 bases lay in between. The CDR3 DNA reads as TGTGCCAGCAGTACCCCCAGCCCCTCAGGTCCGGACACCATATATTTT. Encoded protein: CASSTPSPSGPDTIYF.

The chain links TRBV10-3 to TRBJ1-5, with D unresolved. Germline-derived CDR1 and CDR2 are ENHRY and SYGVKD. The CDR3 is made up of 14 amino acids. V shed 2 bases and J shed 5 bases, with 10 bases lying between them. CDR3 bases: TGTGCCATCAGTGAGCATGGCGGAGATCAGCCCCAGCATTTT. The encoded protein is CAISEHGGDQPQHF.

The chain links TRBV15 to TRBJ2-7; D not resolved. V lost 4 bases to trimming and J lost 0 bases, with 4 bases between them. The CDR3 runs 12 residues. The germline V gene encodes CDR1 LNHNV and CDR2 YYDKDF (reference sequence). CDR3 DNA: TGTGCCACCAGCACCCCCTCCTACGAGCAGTACTTC. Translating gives CATSTPSYEQYF.

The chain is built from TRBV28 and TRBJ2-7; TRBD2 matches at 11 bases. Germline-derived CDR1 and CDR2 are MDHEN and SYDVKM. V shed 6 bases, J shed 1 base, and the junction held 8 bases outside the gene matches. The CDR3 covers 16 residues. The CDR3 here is CASSSPTSGASYEQYF. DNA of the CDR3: TGTGCCAGCAGCAGCCCGACTAGCGGGGCTTCCTACGAGCAGTACTTC.

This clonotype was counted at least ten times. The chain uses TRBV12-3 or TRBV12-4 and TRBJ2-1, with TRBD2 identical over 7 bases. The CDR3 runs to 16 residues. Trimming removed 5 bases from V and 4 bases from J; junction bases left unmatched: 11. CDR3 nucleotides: TGTGCCAGCAGTCCTGGAACTAGCGCCAATTACAATGAGCAGTTCTTC. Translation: CASSPGTSANYNEQFF.

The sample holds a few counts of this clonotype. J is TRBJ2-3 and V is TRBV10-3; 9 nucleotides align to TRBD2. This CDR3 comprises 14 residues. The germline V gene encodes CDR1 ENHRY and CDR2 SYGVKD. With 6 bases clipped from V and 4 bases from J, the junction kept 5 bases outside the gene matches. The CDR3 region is CAIRGGRAPDTQYF. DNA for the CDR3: TGTGCCATCAGGGGCGGGAGGGCTCCAGATACGCAGTATTTT.

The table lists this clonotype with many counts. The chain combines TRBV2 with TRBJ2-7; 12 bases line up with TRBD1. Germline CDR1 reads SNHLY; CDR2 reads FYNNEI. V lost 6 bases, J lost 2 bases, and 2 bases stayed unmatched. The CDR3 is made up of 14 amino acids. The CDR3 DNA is TGTGCCAGCAGGGGGACAGGGGGCGCCTACGAGCAGTACTTC. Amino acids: CASRGTGGAYEQYF.

CDR3 coding DNA: TGCAGCGTTTCGCAGGGGGCGTTCGAGACCCAGTACTTC. Its protein is CSVSQGAFETQYF. The V and J genes are TRBV29-1 and TRBJ2-5; the match to TRBD1 covers 8 bases. V gave up 5 bases and J gave up 5 bases; unmatched junction bases: 7. CDR1 and CDR2 (germline): SQVTM, ANQGSEA. There are 13 residues in the CDR3. Looking up the rest from reference TRBV29-1 and TRBJ2-5 gives the full variable domain: SAVISQKPSRDICQRGTSLTIQCQVDSQVTMMFWYRQQPGQSLTLIATANQGSEATYESGFVIDKFPISRPNLTFSTLTVSNMSPEDSSIYLCSVSQGAFETQYFGPGTRLLVL.

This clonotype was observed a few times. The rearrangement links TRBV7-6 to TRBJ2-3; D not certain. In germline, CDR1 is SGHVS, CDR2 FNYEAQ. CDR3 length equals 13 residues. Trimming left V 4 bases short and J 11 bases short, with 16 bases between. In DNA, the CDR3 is TGTGCCAGCAGCTACACCAAGGGTGCCGAGCAGTATTTT. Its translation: CASSYTKGAEQYF.

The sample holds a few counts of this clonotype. The CDR3 here is CASSEYWGNEQFF. In DNA, the CDR3 is TGTGCCAGCAGTGAATACTGGGGGAATGAGCAGTTCTTC. The chain couples TRBV27 to TRBJ2-1, with D tentatively TRBD1 or TRBD2 (5 bases each). Germline assignment: CDR1 MNHEY and CDR2 SMNVEV (reference sequence). The CDR3 sequence is 13 residues long. V was trimmed by 5 bases and J by 7 bases, leaving 12 bases between them.

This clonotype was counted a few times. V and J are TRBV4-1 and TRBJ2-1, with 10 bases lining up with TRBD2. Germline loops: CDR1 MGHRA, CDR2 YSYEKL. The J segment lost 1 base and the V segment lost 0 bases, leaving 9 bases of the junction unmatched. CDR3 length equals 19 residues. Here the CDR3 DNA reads TGCGCCAGCAGCCAAGAAGGACCTAGCGGGAGTACGTCCTACAATGAGCAGTTCTTC. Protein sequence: CASSQEGPSGSTSYNEQFF.

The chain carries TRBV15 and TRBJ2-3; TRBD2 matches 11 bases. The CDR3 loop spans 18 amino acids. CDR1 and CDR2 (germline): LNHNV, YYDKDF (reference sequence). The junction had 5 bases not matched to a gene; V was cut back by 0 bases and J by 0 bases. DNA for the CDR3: TGTGCCACCAGCAGAGAAAGAACTAGCGGGGGAAGCACAGATACGCAGTATTTT. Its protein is CATSRERTSGGSTDTQYF.

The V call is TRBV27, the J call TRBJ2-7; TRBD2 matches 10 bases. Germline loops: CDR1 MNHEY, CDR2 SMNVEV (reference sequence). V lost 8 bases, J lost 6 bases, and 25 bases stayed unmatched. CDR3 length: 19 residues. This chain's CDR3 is CASPGTPPSGSRFVSEQYF. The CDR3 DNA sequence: TGTGCCAGCCCCGGGACACCCCCTAGCGGGAGCCGGTTTGTCTCCGAGCAGTACTTC.